These 32 T cell receptor beta chains came from one sample sequenced in a study of regulatory T cells in long-lasting Graves disease. Construction of TCR beta libraries relied on iRepertoire HTBI primers and on Arm-PCR targeting CDR3 regions. MiXCR was run by TCRdb on the multiplex PCR reads, yielding one entry per CDR3 protein. Here the sample spans fewer than 450,000 distinct CDR3 sequences, approximately 16% being singletons. Specified time point: newly diagnosed GD, antithyroid drugs for less than 3 months. Making the TCR library involved RNA that had been extracted from PBMCs. These records were also assigned to another study, of T cells in Graves' hyperthyroidism and ophthalmopathy.

Material: peripheral blood mononuclear cells (PBMCs), obtained at new diagnosis, from a patient treated with antithyroid drugs. These receptors came from a woman aged 40 to 50 with Graves disease.

This clonotype has just a few counts. This chain uses TRBV27 with TRBJ2-2, with D unclear. The CDR3 runs 14 residues. Per the germline V gene, CDR1 is MNHEY and CDR2 is SMNVEV (reference sequence). V shed 10 bases and J shed 3 bases, with 15 bases lying between them. As DNA, the CDR3 is TGTGCCACCCGGCTAGGCAGTTACACCGGGGAGCTGTTTTTT. Protein: CATRLGSYTGELFF.

The V gene is TRBV5-1, the J gene TRBJ1-2; 8 positions agree with TRBD1. Losses at the gene ends were 5 bases for V and 4 bases for J; bases not matched to a gene: 7. CDR1 is SGHRS, CDR2 YFSETQ, per germline. The CDR3 is made up of 14 amino acids. The CDR3 region has the DNA TGCGCCAGCAGACAACAGGGGGATGGCTATGGCTACACCTTC. Translated: CASRQQGDGYGYTF. The entire variable domain, with the rest obtained from reference TRBV5-1 and TRBJ1-2, is as follows: KAGVTQTPRYLIKTRGQQVTLSCSPISGHRSVSWYQQTPGQGLQFLFEYFSETQRNKGNFPGRFSGRQFSNSRSEMNVSTLELGDSALYLCASRQQGDGYGYTFGSGTRLTVV.

This clonotype came up many times. This chain joins TRBV28 and TRBJ1-4; a weak D match, TRBD1 (5 bases). This CDR3 contains 16 residues. CDR1 is MDHEN, CDR2 SYDVKM, per germline. The germline V and J ends were trimmed by 3 bases and 0 bases, with 11 bases remaining between them. CDR3: CASSFYDRATNEKLFF. DNA for the CDR3: TGTGCCAGCAGTTTCTACGACAGAGCAACTAATGAAAAACTGTTTTTT.

This clonotype was recorded at least ten times. The chain uses TRBV6-5 and TRBJ2-7, with D perhaps TRBD2 (6 bases). V gave up 7 bases and J gave up 3 bases, with 16 bases separating them. The CDR3 is made up of 14 amino acids. Germline V gives CDR1 MNHEY, CDR2 SVGAGI. CDR3 sequence (DNA): TGTGCCAGCAAGTTACGGAGGGCCGACTACGAGCAGTACTTC. Its protein is CASKLRRADYEQYF.

Note on this clonotype: A read error is possible here, since a much larger clone lies one base away. This sequence joins TRBV3-1 and TRBJ2-1; tentative D call: TRBD1 (6 bases). The end of the DNA fits TRBJ2-4 better, so the J call may be wrong. CDR1 LGHDT and CDR2 YNNKEL come from the germline V gene (reference sequence). CDR3 length: 15 residues. In DNA form, the CDR3 reads TGTGCCAGCAGCCACTGGTCTGGGGGCGAAAACACTCAGTACTTC. As protein: CASSHWSGGENTQYF.

This clonotype came up many times. J is TRBJ1-6 and V is TRBV6-2 or TRBV6-3; TRBD1 matches 9 bases. The ends lost 5 bases at V and 9 bases at J; junction bases unmatched: 2. Germline CDR1 reads MNHEY; CDR2 reads SVGEGT. This CDR3 is 13 amino acids long. CDR3 sequence: CASSRQGGSPLHF. DNA of the CDR3: TGTGCCAGCAGTCGACAGGGGGGTTCACCCCTCCACTTT.

This clonotype was seen many times. This chain uses TRBV11-2 with TRBJ2-5; D may be TRBD2 (7 bases). The CDR3 is 14 amino acids. Germline CDR1 SGHAT, CDR2 FQNNGV. Trimming took 5 bases from V and 5 from J, leaving 15 bases between them. For the CDR3, the DNA is TGTGCCAGCAGCCCTAGGCGGGGGCGGGAGACCCAGTACTTC. It yields the protein CASSPRRGRETQYF.

The chain joins TRBV12-3 or TRBV12-4 to TRBJ2-7; D possibly uses TRBD1 or TRBD2 (7 bases each). The V end was cut by 4 bases, the J end by 4 bases, with 26 bases between. CDR3 size: 18 residues. The CDR3: CASSCRARGQGGAYEQYF. The CDR3, as DNA: TGTGCCAGCAGTTGCCGTGCGCGGGGGCAGGGGGGGGCATACGAGCAGTACTTC.

The rearrangement uses TRBV6-2 or TRBV6-3 and TRBJ2-3, with D maybe TRBD2 (6 bases). This CDR3 spans 17 amino acids. With 4 bases removed from V and 6 bases from J, the gap between germline ends came to 23 bases. CDR1 is MNHEY and CDR2 is SVGEGT in the germline V gene. Here the CDR3 reads CASSWDWRSFYTDTQYF. The CDR3 bases are TGTGCCAGCAGTTGGGACTGGCGGTCCTTTTATACGGATACGCAGTATTTT.

This clonotype was seen repeatedly, ten times or more. The chain joins TRBV20-1 to TRBJ2-1, with D perhaps matching TRBD2 (5 bases). Germline V lookup: CDR1 DFQATT, CDR2 SNEGSKA (reference sequence). Deletions cut 5 bases from V and 0 bases from J, with 11 bases between. This CDR3 contains 14 residues. CDR3 in amino acids: CSAQDYRSYNEQFF. The CDR3 DNA reads as TGCAGTGCTCAAGACTACCGCTCCTACAATGAGCAGTTCTTC.

The chain combines TRBV5-1 with TRBJ2-2; 11 bases line up with TRBD2. Per the germline V gene, CDR1 is SGHRS and CDR2 is YFSETQ. With 5 bases clipped from V and 5 bases from J, the junction kept 2 bases outside the gene matches. The CDR3 is 14 residues long. CDR3 DNA: TGCGCCAGCAGAAGGACTAGCGGGACCGGGGAGCTGTTTTTT. Translating gives CASRRTSGTGELFF. Supplemented by reference TRBV5-1 and TRBJ2-2, the full variable domain reads KAGVTQTPRYLIKTRGQQVTLSCSPISGHRSVSWYQQTPGQGLQFLFEYFSETQRNKGNFPGRFSGRQFSNSRSEMNVSTLELGDSALYLCASRRTSGTGELFFGEGSRLTVL.

This clonotype has ten or more counts. The chain uses TRBV11-3 and TRBJ2-1; D is ambiguous. V was shortened by 4 bases and J by 1 base, with 20 bases between the two germline ends. Looked up from germline, CDR1 is SGHNT and CDR2 is YENEEA. The CDR3 has 18 amino acids. DNA for the CDR3: TGTGCCAGCAGCTCCACTCACTTTGTGACGGTGTCCTACAATGAGCAGTTCTTC. Translated: CASSSTHFVTVSYNEQFF.

This clonotype was picked up many times. This chain connects TRBV3-1 to TRBJ2-3, with TRBD2 matching 12 bases. The germline CDR1 and CDR2 sequences are LGHDT and YNNKEL (reference sequence). This CDR3 region has 15 residues. The junction had 1 base not matched to a gene; V was cut back by 0 bases and J by 6 bases. In nucleotides, the CDR3 is TGTGCCAGCAGCCAAGATCTAGCGGGGGGGGATACGCAGTATTTT. Amino acid sequence: CASSQDLAGGDTQYF.

This clonotype was counted ten times or more. The chain joins TRBV3-1 to TRBJ1-2; D ambiguous. Trimming pared 4 bases from V and 4 bases from J, leaving 13 bases between. Germline V gene data show CDR1 as LGHDT and CDR2 as YNNKEL (reference sequence). The CDR3 runs to 14 residues. For the CDR3, the DNA is TGTGCCAGCAGCCCTCACCGACAACCCTATGGCTACACCTTC. It codes for CASSPHRQPYGYTF.

In this sample, this clonotype turned up a few times. The chain joins TRBV28 to TRBJ2-7; 8 bases are a match to TRBD1. Germline-derived CDR1 and CDR2 are MDHEN and SYDVKM. There are 16 residues in the CDR3. J gave up 4 bases and V 3 bases, and 11 bases lay outside the gene matches. CDR3 nucleotides: TGTGCCAGCAGTTTCGATTCGTCAGGGGGCTTATACGAGCAGTACTTC. Protein sequence: CASSFDSSGGLYEQYF.

This clonotype was counted at least ten times. The chain links TRBV25-1 to TRBJ1-2; TRBD1 is a possible D gene (6 bases). The CDR3 loop spans 15 amino acids. The germline V gene has CDR1 MGHDK and CDR2 SYGVNS. With 4 bases removed from V and 3 bases from J, the gap between germline ends came to 15 bases. The CDR3 region has the DNA TGTGCCAGCAGTGGTCACTACAGGGTCGACTATGGCTACACCTTC. This codes for CASSGHYRVDYGYTF.

Many counts were recorded for this clonotype. J is TRBJ1-1 and V is TRBV5-1; D is perhaps TRBD1 (6 bases). Germline V gene lookup returns CDR1 SGHRS and CDR2 YFSETQ. This CDR3 is 14 amino acids long. V gave up 0 bases and J gave up 9 bases, with 15 bases separating them. CDR3 sequence (DNA): TGCGCCAGCAGCTTGGAATCCCAGGGGAGCCAAGCTTTCTTT. Translation gives CASSLESQGSQAFF.

This clonotype was seen just once. A single base separates this from a much larger clone, so it may be a read error. This chain links TRBV7-9 with TRBJ1-1; D is unclear. The CDR3 loop spans 12 amino acids. Looked up from germline, CDR1 is SEHNR and CDR2 is FQNEAQ (reference sequence). DNA of the CDR3: TGTGCCAGCAGCTTCGCGAATACTGAAGCTCTCTTT. Translation gives CASSFANTEALF.

This clonotype occurred many times. This chain uses TRBV7-2 with TRBJ1-5, with D possibly TRBD1 on 6 matching bases. This CDR3 is built from 15 residues. Germline loops: CDR1 SGHTA, CDR2 FQGNSA. Trimming left V 6 bases short and J 2 bases short, with 14 bases between. CDR3 sequence reads: CASSLQGSGNQPQHF. In DNA form, the CDR3 reads TGTGCCAGCAGTTTACAGGGTTCTGGCAATCAGCCCCAGCATTTT.

This clonotype has only a few counts. The chain has TRBV20-1 and TRBJ2-7; the D gene could be TRBD1 or TRBD2 (5 bases each). CDR1 and CDR2 (germline): DFQATT, SNEGSKA (reference sequence). Trimming removed 0 bases at V and 5 bases at J, with 17 bases between. The CDR3 length is 15 residues. The CDR3 DNA follows: TGCAGTGCTAGAGATCATTCCGAGGGGAGCCACGAGCAGTACTTC. It yields the protein CSARDHSEGSHEQYF.

This clonotype was observed a few times. This rearrangement joins TRBV29-1 to TRBJ2-1; 8 bases agree with TRBD2. The V segment lost 7 bases and the J segment 5 bases; nucleotides outside the gene matches: 7. Germline CDR1 SQVTM, CDR2 ANQGSEA. This CDR3 spans 13 amino acids. The DNA for the CDR3 is TGCAGCGCTTCGATAGCGGGAAACAATGAGCAGTTCTTC. Translating gives CSASIAGNNEQFF.

This clonotype was counted at least ten times. The chain recombines TRBV10-2 with TRBJ2-1; no definite D call. From germline, CDR1 is WSHSY and CDR2 SAAADI. Trimming stripped 6 bases from V and 9 bases from J, with 12 bases between. The CDR3 has 12 residues. For the CDR3, the DNA is TGCGCCAGCAGCGGCGATTGGGGTGAGCAGTTCTTC. Amino acids: CASSGDWGEQFF.

The chain employs TRBV4-1 and TRBJ2-3, with 10 bases that match TRBD1. CDR1 and CDR2 from the germline V gene are MGHRA and YSYEKL. The length of the CDR3 is 15 residues. V lost 3 bases to trimming and J lost 2 bases; unmatched junction nucleotides: 2. Written as DNA, the CDR3 is TGCGCCAGCAGCCAGGGACAGGGGACCACAGATACGCAGTATTTT. Amino acid sequence: CASSQGQGTTDTQYF.

This clonotype is a singleton in its sample. The genes are TRBV2 and TRBJ1-3; D gene ambiguous. CDR3 length: 14 amino acids. CDR1 and CDR2 (germline): SNHLY, FYNNEI. The V end was cut by 1 base, the J end by 3 bases, with 7 bases between. CDR3 DNA: TGTGCCAGCAGTGAAGATACATATGGAAACACCATATATTTT. Protein sequence: CASSEDTYGNTIYF. Supplemented by reference TRBV2 and TRBJ1-3, the full variable domain reads EPEVTQTPSHQVTQMGQEVILRCVPISNHLYFYWYRQILGQKVEFLVSFYNNEISEKSEIFDDQFSVERPDGSNFTLKIRSTKLEDSAMYFCASSEDTYGNTIYFGEGSWLTVV.

This clonotype was observed at least ten times. The rearrangement uses TRBV5-1 and TRBJ1-1; the match to TRBD1 covers 8 bases. CDR3 length: 14 amino acids. V lost 5 bases and J lost 0; bases outside the gene matches: 3. From germline, CDR1 is SGHRS and CDR2 YFSETQ. CDR3 in amino acids: CASRPGQVNTEAFF. Written as DNA, the CDR3 is TGCGCCAGCAGACCGGGACAGGTGAACACTGAAGCTTTCTTT. Full variable domain (outside the CDR3, taken from reference TRBV5-1 and TRBJ1-1): KAGVTQTPRYLIKTRGQQVTLSCSPISGHRSVSWYQQTPGQGLQFLFEYFSETQRNKGNFPGRFSGRQFSNSRSEMNVSTLELGDSALYLCASRPGQVNTEAFFGQGTRLTVV.

This clonotype was seen many times. The rearrangement uses TRBV5-1 and TRBJ2-7; 12 bases map to TRBD1. In germline, CDR1 is SGHRS, CDR2 YFSETQ. CDR3 length: 16 residues. The trim removed 0 bases at V and 3 bases at J, leaving 4 bases unmatched. CDR3 sequence (DNA): TGCGCCAGCAGCTTGGGGGGGACAGGGGGCATCTACGAGCAGTACTTC. As protein: CASSLGGTGGIYEQYF. The whole variable domain, filled in from reference TRBV5-1 and TRBJ2-7, reads KAGVTQTPRYLIKTRGQQVTLSCSPISGHRSVSWYQQTPGQGLQFLFEYFSETQRNKGNFPGRFSGRQFSNSRSEMNVSTLELGDSALYLCASSLGGTGGIYEQYFGPGTRLTVT.

The sample holds a few counts of this clonotype. The J gene is TRBJ1-1, the V gene TRBV5-1; tentatively, D is TRBD1 (5 bases). The germline gives CDR1 SGHRS, CDR2 YFSETQ. The CDR3 is made up of 16 amino acids. V was pared by 0 bases and J by 5 bases, with 17 bases between. Written as DNA, the CDR3 is TGCGCCAGCAGCTTGGGGGACGGGCCAACGGGAACTGAAGCTTTCTTT. It translates to CASSLGDGPTGTEAFF.

A few counts support this clonotype. One end of the junction does not line up with germline, which may come from a read error. The V and J genes are TRBV5-1 and TRBJ2-7; 10 positions match TRBD2. This CDR3 is built from 16 residues. Germline assignment: CDR1 SGHRS and CDR2 YFSETQ. The CDR3 nucleotides read TGCGCCAGCACCTTGGAGGCTAGCGGGAGCTCCTACGAGCAGTACTTC. Encoded protein: CASTLEASGSSYEQYF.

The V gene is TRBV5-1, the J gene TRBJ1-1, with D possibly TRBD1 on 5 matching bases. The V gene lost 2 bases and the J gene lost 5 bases, with 16 bases spanning the gap. Germline V lookup: CDR1 SGHRS, CDR2 YFSETQ. CDR3 length: 15 amino acids. The CDR3 DNA sequence: TGCGCCAGCAGCTTTGGGGCAGGGAAGGGGACTGAAGCTTTCTTT. This translates into CASSFGAGKGTEAFF.

This clonotype occurred a few times. The rearrangement uses TRBV27 and TRBJ2-7, with D tentatively TRBD2 (6 bases). V lost 3 bases, J lost 3 bases, and 15 bases lay in between. This CDR3 is 15 amino acids long. Germline CDR1 MNHEY, CDR2 SMNVEV (reference sequence). CDR3 DNA sequence: TGTGCCAGCAGTTTTATCCGGGAGTCTGTCTACGAGCAGTACTTC. Protein product: CASSFIRESVYEQYF.

The V call is TRBV5-1, the J call TRBJ1-2; possible D gene TRBD1, 6 bases. The CDR3 spans 14 residues. V dropped 7 bases and J dropped 3 bases, with 16 bases sitting between them. The germline CDR1 and CDR2 sequences are SGHRS and YFSETQ. The CDR3 reads CASGPYAGDYGYTF. The CDR3 DNA reads as TGCGCCAGCGGACCCTATGCAGGGGACTATGGCTACACCTTC.

At least ten counts were recorded for this clonotype. This chain uses TRBV6-1 with TRBJ2-1; D is unresolved. The V end lost 8 bases, the J end lost 6 bases, and 14 bases lay between the germline ends. Germline lookup yields CDR1 MNHNS and CDR2 SASEGT. The length of the CDR3 is 13 residues. Here the CDR3 reads CASESSRGNEQFF. CDR3 nucleotides: TGTGCCAGCGAGTCGTCTCGCGGCAATGAGCAGTTCTTC.